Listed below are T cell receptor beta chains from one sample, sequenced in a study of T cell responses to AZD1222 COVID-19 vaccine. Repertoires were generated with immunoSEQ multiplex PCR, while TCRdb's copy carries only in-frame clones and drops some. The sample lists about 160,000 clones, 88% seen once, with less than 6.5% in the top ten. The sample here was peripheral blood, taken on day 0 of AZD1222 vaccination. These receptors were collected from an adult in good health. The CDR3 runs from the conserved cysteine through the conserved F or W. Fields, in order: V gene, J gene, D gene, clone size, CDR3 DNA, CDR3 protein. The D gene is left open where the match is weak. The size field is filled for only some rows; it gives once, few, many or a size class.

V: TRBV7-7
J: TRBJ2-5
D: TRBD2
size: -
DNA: TGTGCTAGCAGCTTAGGGCGGGGGGGCTATGAGACCCAGTACTTC
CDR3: CASSLGRGGYETQYF

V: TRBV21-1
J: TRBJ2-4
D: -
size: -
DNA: TGTGCCAGCAGCAAAGGCCAGAAAAACATTCAGTACTTC
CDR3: CASSKGQKNIQYF

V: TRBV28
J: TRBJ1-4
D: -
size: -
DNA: TGTGCCAGCAGCGACGGGGGTTTCGAAAAACTGTTTTTT
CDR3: CASSDGGFEKLFF

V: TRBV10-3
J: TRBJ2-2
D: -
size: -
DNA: TGTGCCATTAGGACTGGCTCGAACACCGGGGAGCTGTTTTTT
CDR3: CAIRTGSNTGELFF

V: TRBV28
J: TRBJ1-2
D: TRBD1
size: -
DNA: TGTGCCAGCAGGAACGACAGGGTTGGCGGCTACACCTTC
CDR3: CASRNDRVGGYTF

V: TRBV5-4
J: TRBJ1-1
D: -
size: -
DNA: TGTGCCAGCAGCTTAAGTAGGGGCACTAGCGCTGAAGCTTTCTTT
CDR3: CASSLSRGTSAEAFF

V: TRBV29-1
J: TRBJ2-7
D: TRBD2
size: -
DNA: TGCAGCGTTGCGGGGGGGCCAATTTACGAGCAGTACTTC
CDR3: CSVAGGPIYEQYF

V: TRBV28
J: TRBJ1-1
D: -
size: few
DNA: TGTGCCAGCAGTTTAAACCCGACTACGAACACTGAAGCTTTCTTT
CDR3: CASSLNPTTNTEAFF

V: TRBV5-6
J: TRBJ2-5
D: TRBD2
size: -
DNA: TGTGCCAGCAGCTGGGGATCTAGCGGCCAAGAGACCCAGTACTTC
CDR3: CASSWGSSGQETQYF

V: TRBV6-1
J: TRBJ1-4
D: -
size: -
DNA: TGTGCCAGCAGTGAAATTGGGTGGGGAACTAATGAAAAACTGTTTTTT
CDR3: CASSEIGWGTNEKLFF

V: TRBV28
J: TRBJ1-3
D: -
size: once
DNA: TGTGCCAGTCGCGTCACACGCAGCTCTGGAAACACCATATATTTT
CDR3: CASRVTRSSGNTIYF

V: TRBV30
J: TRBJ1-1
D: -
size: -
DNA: TGTGCCTGGAGTGGTGGGGGTAGAAGGGTAGCTTTCTTT
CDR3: CAWSGGGRRVAFF

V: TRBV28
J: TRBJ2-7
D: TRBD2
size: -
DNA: TGTGCCAGCAGTTCCCCTACTAGCGCACCTCGCGAGCAGTACTTC
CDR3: CASSSPTSAPREQYF

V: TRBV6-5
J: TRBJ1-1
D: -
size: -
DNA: TGTGCCAGCAGTTTTACAGGGAACACTGAAGCTTTCTTT
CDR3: CASSFTGNTEAFF

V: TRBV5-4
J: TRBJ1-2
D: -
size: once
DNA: TGTGCCAGCAGCTCACAGGGAAACTATGGCTACACCTTC
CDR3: CASSSQGNYGYTF

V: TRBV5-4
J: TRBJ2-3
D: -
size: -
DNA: TGTGCCAGCAGCTCGGGGTCTTTCGCTAAGGATACGCAGTATTTT
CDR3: CASSSGSFAKDTQYF

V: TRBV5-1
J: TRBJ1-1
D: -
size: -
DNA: TGCGCCAGCAGCTTGGACAGGGACACTGAAGCTTTCTTT
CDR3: CASSLDRDTEAFF

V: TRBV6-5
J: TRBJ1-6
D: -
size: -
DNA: TGTGCCAGCAGCCCCCTGGGGGCCTATAATTCACCCCTCCACTTT
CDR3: CASSPLGAYNSPLHF

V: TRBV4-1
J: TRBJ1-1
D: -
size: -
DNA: TGCGCCAGCAGCCAAGACCCAGGCACTGAAGCTTTCTTT
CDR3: CASSQDPGTEAFF

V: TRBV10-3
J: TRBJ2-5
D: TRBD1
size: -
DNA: TGTGCCATCAGAGGGGACAGTAGGGAGACCCAGTACTTC
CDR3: CAIRGDSRETQYF

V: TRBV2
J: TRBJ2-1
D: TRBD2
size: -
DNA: TGTGCCAGCAGGCGGGAGGCCTTAACCTACAATGAGCAGTTCTTC
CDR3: CASRREALTYNEQFF

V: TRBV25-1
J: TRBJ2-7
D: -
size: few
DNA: TGTGCCAGCTCCCACCGAATAGCTTCGAGCTCCTACGAGCAGTACTTC
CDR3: CASSHRIASSSYEQYF

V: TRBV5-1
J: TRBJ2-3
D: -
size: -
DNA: TGCGCCAGCAGCTTTTTTACAGATACGCAGTATTTT
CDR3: CASSFFTDTQYF

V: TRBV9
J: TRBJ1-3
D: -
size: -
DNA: TGTGCCAGCAGCGTAGAGGTGGGGGAGACTGGAAACACCATATATTTT
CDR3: CASSVEVGETGNTIYF

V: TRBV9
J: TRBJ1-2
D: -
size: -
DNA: TGTGCCAGCAGCGTAGGAAGCCCTTACCTAGACAGTGTCTATGGCTACACCTTC
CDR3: CASSVGSPYLDSVYGYTF

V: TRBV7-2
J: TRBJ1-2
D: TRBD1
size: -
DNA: TGTGCCAGCAGCGGACAGGGGTTGGTCTATGGCTACACCTTC
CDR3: CASSGQGLVYGYTF

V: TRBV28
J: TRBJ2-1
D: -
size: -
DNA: TGTGCCAGCATCCTCGGTGGGCACAATGAGCAGTTCTTC
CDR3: CASILGGHNEQFF

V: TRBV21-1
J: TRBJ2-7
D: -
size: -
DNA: TGTGCCAGCAGCAAAGGAAGTGACAGGGCCCGGGGGTGCTACGAGCAGTACTTC
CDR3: CASSKGSDRARGCYEQYF

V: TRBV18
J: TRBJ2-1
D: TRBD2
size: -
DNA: TGTGCCAGCTCACCAAGACTAGCGGGAGCCTACAATGAGCAGTTCTTC
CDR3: CASSPRLAGAYNEQFF

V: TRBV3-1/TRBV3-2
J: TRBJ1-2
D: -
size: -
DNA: TGTGCCAGCAGCCAAGATCCCTGGGGCCAGGGTGTATATGGCTACACCTTC
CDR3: CASSQDPWGQGVYGYTF

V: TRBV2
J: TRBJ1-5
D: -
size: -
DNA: TGTGCCAGCAGTGAAGAAGGGCACAATAGCAATCAGCCCCAGCATTTT
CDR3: CASSEEGHNSNQPQHF

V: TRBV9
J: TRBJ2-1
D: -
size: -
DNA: TGTGCCAGCAGCGTAGGAGCGACCTCCTTCTCCTACAATGAGCAGTTCTTC
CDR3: CASSVGATSFSYNEQFF

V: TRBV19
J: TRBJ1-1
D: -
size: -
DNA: TGTGCCAGTAGGCGGATGACTACTCAACCCTCTGAAGCTTTCTTT
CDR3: CASRRMTTQPSEAFF

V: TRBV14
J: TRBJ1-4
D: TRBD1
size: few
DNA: TGTGCCAGCAGCCAGATGGGACAGGGGTTGGAAAAACTGTTTTTT
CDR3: CASSQMGQGLEKLFF

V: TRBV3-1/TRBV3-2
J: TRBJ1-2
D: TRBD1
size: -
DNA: TGTGCCAGCAGCCAAGATTCAACACAGGGGTTTTACTATGGCTACACCTTC
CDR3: CASSQDSTQGFYYGYTF

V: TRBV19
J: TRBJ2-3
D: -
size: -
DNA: TGTGCCAGTAGTATCAGGAGCGGAATGAGTGAAGGAGATACGCAGTATTTT
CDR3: CASSIRSGMSEGDTQYF

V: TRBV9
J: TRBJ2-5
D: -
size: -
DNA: TGTGCCAGCAGCGTAGGTCAGGGCGGCGAGACCCAGTACTTC
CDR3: CASSVGQGGETQYF

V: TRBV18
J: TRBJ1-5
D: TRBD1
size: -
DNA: TGTGCCAGCTCACAAACAGGGGATTTCAATCAGCCCCAGCATTTT
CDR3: CASSQTGDFNQPQHF

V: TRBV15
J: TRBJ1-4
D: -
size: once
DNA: TGTGCCACCAGCCCCCTCAGTGGACCTGCAACTAATGAAAAACTGTTTTTT
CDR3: CATSPLSGPATNEKLFF

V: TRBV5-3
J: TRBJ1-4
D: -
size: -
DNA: TGTGCCAGAAGGGAGAAAGGTCACCTATTCGCAACTAATGAAAAACTGTTTTTT
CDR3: CARREKGHLFATNEKLFF

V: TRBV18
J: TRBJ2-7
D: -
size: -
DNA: TGTGCCAGCTCACCATGGGGGTCTCAGACCAACGAGCAGTACTTC
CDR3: CASSPWGSQTNEQYF

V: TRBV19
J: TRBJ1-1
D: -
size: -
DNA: TGTGCCACCAAAGACAGGAACACTGAAGCTTTCTTT
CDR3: CATKDRNTEAFF

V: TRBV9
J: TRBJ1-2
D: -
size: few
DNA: TGTGCCAGCATTGGGGGCGGCTATGGCTACACCTTC
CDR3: CASIGGGYGYTF

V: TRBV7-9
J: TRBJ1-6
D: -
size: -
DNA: TGTGCCAGCAGCTCCGGGAACTCCTATAATTCACCCCTCCACTTT
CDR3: CASSSGNSYNSPLHF

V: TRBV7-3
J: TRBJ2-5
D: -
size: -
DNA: TGTGCCAGCAGCTTACGTGGGGGGACTTCAGAGACCCAGTACTTC
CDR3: CASSLRGGTSETQYF

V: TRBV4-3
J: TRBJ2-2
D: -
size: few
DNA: TGCGCCAGCAGCCAGCTGGGCAGGGGTGGGCTCACCGGGGAGCTGTTTTTT
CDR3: CASSQLGRGGLTGELFF

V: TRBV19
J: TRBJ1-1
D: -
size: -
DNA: TGTGCCAGTATGCCCCTGTTAGGACAGTGGGGCACTGAAGCTTTCTTT
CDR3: CASMPLLGQWGTEAFF

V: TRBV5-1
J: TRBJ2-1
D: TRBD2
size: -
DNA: TGCGCCAGCAGCTCGGGACTAGCGGGAGGGCCGGATGAGCAGTTCTTC
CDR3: CASSSGLAGGPDEQFF

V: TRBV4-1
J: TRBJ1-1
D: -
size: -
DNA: TGCGCCAGCAGCCCAGGAGATCTAACGGGGGAAGCTTTCTTT
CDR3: CASSPGDLTGEAFF

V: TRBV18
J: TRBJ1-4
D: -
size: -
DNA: TGTGCCAGCTCACCGTTACTTAATGACAGAGATAATGAAAAACTGTTTTTT
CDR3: CASSPLLNDRDNEKLFF

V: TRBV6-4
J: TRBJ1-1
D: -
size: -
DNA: TGTGCCAGCAGTCTGGACCAGCAGACTGAAGCTTTCTTT
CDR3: CASSLDQQTEAFF

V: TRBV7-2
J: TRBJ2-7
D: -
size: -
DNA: TGTGCCAGCAGCTTACAGAGCTCCTACGAGCAGTACTTC
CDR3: CASSLQSSYEQYF

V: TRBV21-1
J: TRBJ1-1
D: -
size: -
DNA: TGTGCCAGCAGCAACCTCCTCGGACAGGGTTCAAACACTGAAGCTTTCTTT
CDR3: CASSNLLGQGSNTEAFF